This T cell receptor (beta chain) was sequenced in a study of radiation and T cells in renal cell carcinoma (dated by TCRdb to about 2020). Regarding the complete study: In total, approximately 51 samples, comprising around 26 tumors and some 27 peripheral blood samples, were subjected to TCR beta sequencing. The last blood draw occurred 4 weeks after radiation, at the same time as nephrectomy. Across all 50 or so samples, several million unique CDR3 nucleotide sequences, encoding 2.5 million to 3 million unique CDR3 amino acid sequences, were identified.

The germline V gene (reference sequence) yields LNHDA for CDR1 and SQIVND for CDR2. Including the terminal cysteine and phenylalanine, the CDR3 comprises 16 residues. The kept DNA is CDR3 alone, 48 bases in frame from the first base. Ends trimmed: V by 7 bases, J by 3 bases; bases unmatched to a gene: 10. Notes on this clone: Its antigen is unknown. No base quality information exists; no much larger clone differs at one position.

TCR beta libraries were generated from genomic DNA with the immunoSEQ kit, following the manufacturer's recommendations. Library preparation used a first multiplex PCR with proprietary primers, then a second PCR adding unique barcodes, with bead cleanups after each round. Each sample batch included a kit-provided positive control reaction and a negative control reaction. The final libraries were assessed on an Agilent 4200 TapeStation D1000 ScreenTape, pooled by volume, and quantified by qPCR. Sequencing was performed on an Illumina NextSeq500 using a MidOutput 150-cycle cartridge, with 156 Read1 cycles, 15 Index1 cycles, and the kit custom primers. The pooled library was loaded at 0.9 to 1 pM with a roughly 22% PhiX control spike-in. The authors' analysis ran thus. Vendor-processed data were analyzed in R, with a clonotype defined as all T cells sharing the same CDR3 nucleotide sequence. In the clone abundance analyses, frequencies were normalized to the 10,000 most abundant clones in each sample. Before analysis, public T cell clones were removed, and these numbered fewer than six per sample on average. Tumor-enriched clonotypes and baseline blood-enriched clonotypes were defined as those with an abundance difference of at least 32-fold between compartments. A beta-binomial differential abundance model was used to identify clonotypes that were expanded or contracted between blood time points. Similarity between tumor and blood repertoires was quantified using the Baroni-Urbani and Buser coefficient, and groups were compared with two-tailed Wilcoxon tests in R. The source is immuneACCESS, and TCRdb retained only in-frame sequences with V and J called. Part of the clones is not carried over; for the studies checked, unresolved V genes explain less than half of this, and the remainder is unexplained. That table is the source of V, J and clone size, and D and trimming were worked out from the DNA. The sample table contains around 100,000 clones; only one count was recorded for around 80% of them. More than 7% of the sample belongs to the ten largest clones.

Reading the label with the study, this specimen's time point is: blood 4 weeks post-SBRT, at nephrectomy. In light of the paper, this sample's treatment or condition label describes: 15 Gy SBRT to primary tumor, nephrectomy 4 weeks later. Samples were obtained from a clinical trial, in which 15 Gy stereotactic body radiation therapy was delivered to primary renal cell carcinomas and nephrectomy was performed 4 weeks later. Serial peripheral blood from radiation-treated patients was sampled at baseline, 2 weeks and 4 weeks after SBRT to track tumor-enriched clonotypes. All patients had renal cell carcinoma with clear cell pathology. Genomic DNA for TCR sequencing was prepared using the QIAamp DNA Blood Mini Kit (Qiagen). The analyses included only samples that passed all quality control checks. What the authors observed across the whole study: Because no pretreatment tumor biopsies were available, whether clonotypes were present in the tumor at baseline could not be determined. An increase in top tumor clonotypes in blood was observed from baseline to 2 weeks post-radiation, followed by contraction by 4 weeks, which was taken to suggest transient expansion of tumor-resident clones. Blood repertoire dynamics were not followed beyond 4 weeks after treatment. Because the trial had a single-armed design, the trial could not examine how radiation dose or scheduling affected the TCR repertoire.

The rearranged chain carries TRBV19 and TRBJ1-5, and TRBD1 aligns with 9 junction nucleotides. The sequencing used blood, collected from a patient whose treatment included radiotherapy and nephrectomy. The clonotype was recovered from a man between 60 and 75 years old with renal cell carcinoma. The DNA reads as follows: TGTGCCAGTACCCTCGGACAGGGGTATGACAATCAGCCCCAGCATTTT. It specifies CASTLGQGYDNQPQHF.